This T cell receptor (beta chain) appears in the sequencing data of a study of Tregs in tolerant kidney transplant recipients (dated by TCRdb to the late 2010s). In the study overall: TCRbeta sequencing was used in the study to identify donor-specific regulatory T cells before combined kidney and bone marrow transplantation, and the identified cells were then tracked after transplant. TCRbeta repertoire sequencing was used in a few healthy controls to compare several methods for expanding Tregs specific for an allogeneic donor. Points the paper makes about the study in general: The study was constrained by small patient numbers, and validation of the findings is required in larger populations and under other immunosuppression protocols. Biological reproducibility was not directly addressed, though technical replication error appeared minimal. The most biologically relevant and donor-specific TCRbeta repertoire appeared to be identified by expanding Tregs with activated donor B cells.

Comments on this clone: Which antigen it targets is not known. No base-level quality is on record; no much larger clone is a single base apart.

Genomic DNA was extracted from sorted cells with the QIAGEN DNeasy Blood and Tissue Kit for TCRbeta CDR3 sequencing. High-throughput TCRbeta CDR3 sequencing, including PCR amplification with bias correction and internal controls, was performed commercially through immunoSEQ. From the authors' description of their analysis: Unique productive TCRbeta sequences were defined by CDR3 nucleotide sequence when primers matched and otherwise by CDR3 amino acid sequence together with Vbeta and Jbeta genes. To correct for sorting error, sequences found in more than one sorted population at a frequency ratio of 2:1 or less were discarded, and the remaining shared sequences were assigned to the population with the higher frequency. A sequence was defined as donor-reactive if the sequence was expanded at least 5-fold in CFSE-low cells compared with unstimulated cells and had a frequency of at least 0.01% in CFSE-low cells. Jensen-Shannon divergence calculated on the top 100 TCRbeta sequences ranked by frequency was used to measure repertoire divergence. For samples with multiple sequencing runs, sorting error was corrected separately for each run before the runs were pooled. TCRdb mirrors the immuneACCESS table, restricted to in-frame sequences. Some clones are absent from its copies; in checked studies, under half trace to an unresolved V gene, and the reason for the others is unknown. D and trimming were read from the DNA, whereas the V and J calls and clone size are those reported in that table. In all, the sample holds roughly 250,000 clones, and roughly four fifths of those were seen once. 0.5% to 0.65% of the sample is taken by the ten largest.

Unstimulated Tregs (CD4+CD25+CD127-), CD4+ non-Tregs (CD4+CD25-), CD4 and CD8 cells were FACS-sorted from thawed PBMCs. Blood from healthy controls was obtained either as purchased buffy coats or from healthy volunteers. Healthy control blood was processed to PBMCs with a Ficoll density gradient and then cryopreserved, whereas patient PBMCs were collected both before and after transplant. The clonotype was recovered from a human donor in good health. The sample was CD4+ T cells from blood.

The nucleotides are TGCAGCGTTGGGTCGGGCCTGAGGATGGGCTACACCTTC. This is translated as CSVGSGLRMGYTF. Rearrangement joined TRBV29-1 to TRBJ1-2; the D gene cannot be resolved reliably. CDR1 and CDR2 are drawn from the germline V gene: SQVTM, ANQGSEA. The V and J ends are trimmed by 4 bases and 8 bases, leaving 17 bases between them. From the cysteine through the phenylalanine, the CDR3 covers 13 amino acids. The sequence is cut down to CDR3 DNA, 39 bases in frame from base 1.